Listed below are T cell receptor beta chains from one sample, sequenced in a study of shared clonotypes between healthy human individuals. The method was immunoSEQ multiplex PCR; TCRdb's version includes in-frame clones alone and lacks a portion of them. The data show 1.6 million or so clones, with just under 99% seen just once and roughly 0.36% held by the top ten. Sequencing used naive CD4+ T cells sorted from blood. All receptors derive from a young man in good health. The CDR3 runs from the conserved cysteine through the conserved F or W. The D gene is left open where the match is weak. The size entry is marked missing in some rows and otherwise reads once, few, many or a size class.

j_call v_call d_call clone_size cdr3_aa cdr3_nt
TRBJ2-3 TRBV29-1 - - CSVGLARPSTDTQYF TGCAGCGTTGGTCTGGCGAGACCTAGCACAGATACGCAGTATTTT
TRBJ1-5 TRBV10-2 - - CASMDTGKGLRQPQHF TGCGCCAGCATGGACACAGGGAAGGGCTTACGGCAGCCCCAGCATTTT
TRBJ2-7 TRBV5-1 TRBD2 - CASSLGGLAGGQYF TGCGCCAGCAGCTTGGGGGGACTAGCGGGAGGGCAGTACTTC
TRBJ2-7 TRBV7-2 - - CASSQVSYEQYF TGTGCCAGCAGCCAAGTCTCCTACGAGCAGTACTTC
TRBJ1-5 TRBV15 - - CATSRDRSHASNQPQHF TGTGCCACCAGCAGAGACAGATCTCACGCTTCCAATCAGCCCCAGCATTTT
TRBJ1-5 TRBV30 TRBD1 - CAWSRGPYSNQPQHF TGTGCCTGGAGTAGGGGGCCTTATAGCAATCAGCCCCAGCATTTT
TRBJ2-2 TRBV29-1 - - CSVGSRAATNTGELFF TGCAGCGTTGGCTCAAGGGCAGCTACGAACACCGGGGAGCTGTTTTTT
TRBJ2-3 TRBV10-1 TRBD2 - CASSDWTSASTDTQYF TGCGCCAGCAGTGACTGGACTAGCGCAAGCACAGATACGCAGTATTTT
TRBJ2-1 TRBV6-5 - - CASTYLGTSKQFF TGTGCCAGCACCTACCTAGGGACTTCCAAGCAGTTCTTC
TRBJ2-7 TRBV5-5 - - CASSLGRVLAYEQYF TGTGCCAGCAGCTTGGGCCGGGTACTGGCCTACGAGCAGTACTTC
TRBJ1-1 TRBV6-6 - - CASSPRGGTEAFF TGTGCCAGCAGCCCCCGGGGGGGAACTGAAGCTTTCTTT
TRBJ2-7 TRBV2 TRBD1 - CASTNRGLGYEQYF TGTGCCAGCACCAACAGGGGGTTAGGCTACGAGCAGTACTTC
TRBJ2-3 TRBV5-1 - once CASSRNPTENTQYF TGCGCCAGCAGCCGTAACCCTACAGAGAATACGCAGTATTTT
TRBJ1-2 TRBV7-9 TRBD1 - CASSLQDRVRGYTF TGTGCCAGCAGCTTACAGGACAGGGTTCGTGGCTACACCTTC
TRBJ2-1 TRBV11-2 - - CASSLPPAGVNEQFF TGTGCCAGCAGCTTACCGCCAGCGGGTGTCAATGAGCAGTTCTTC
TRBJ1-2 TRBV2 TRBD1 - CASSVQGPYGYTF TGTGCCAGCAGTGTACAGGGGCCCTATGGCTACACCTTC
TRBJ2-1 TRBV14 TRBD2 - CASSPRLASNEQFF TGTGCCAGCAGCCCACGACTAGCCAGTAATGAGCAGTTCTTC
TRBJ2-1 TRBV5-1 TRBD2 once CASSLEPQGSLRTSRLYNEQFF TGCGCCAGCAGCTTGGAACCCCAGGGGTCCTTGAGGACTAGCCGGCTTTACAATGAGCAGTTCTTC
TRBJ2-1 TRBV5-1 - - CASSLLTGSGDEQFF TGCGCCAGCAGCTTGCTTACAGGGTCGGGCGATGAGCAGTTCTTC
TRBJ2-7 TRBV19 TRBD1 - CASSIVSPGQGVREQYF TGTGCCAGTAGTATTGTATCTCCGGGACAGGGGGTACGCGAGCAGTACTTC